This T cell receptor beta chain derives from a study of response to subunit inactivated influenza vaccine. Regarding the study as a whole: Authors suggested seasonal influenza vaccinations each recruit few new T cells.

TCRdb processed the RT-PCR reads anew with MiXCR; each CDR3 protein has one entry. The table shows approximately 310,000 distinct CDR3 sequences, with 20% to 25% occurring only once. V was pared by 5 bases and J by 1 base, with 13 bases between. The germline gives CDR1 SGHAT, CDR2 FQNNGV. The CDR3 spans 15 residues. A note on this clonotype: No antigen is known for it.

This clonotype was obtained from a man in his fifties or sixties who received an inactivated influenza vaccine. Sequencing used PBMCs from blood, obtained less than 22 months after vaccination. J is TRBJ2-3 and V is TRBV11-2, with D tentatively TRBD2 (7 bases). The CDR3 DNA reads TGTGCCAGCAGCGCGCCGGGGGGCCGCACAGATACGCAGTATTTT. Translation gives CASSAPGGRTDTQYF.